This paragraph reports one T cell receptor (beta chain). Its antigen is unknown. Treatment meaning: oral pan-JAK inhibitor, 5-10 mg twice daily. These data belong to a study of CD8+ T cells in alopecia areata. Study summary: Tofacitinib was taken orally by treated patients, and the dose was 5 to 10 mg twice daily. A 6-month period off drug followed tofacitinib, which lasted 6 to 18 months. General study results and limits: Tofacitinib significantly reduced both scalp clonality and expanded CD8+ clones among the top 100. With tofacitinib ongoing, many expanded lesional clones persisted in both scalp and blood.

As the sequencing template, cDNA was produced by extracting RNA and reverse transcribing it. The repertoire was sequenced with immunoSEQ multiplex PCR; TCRdb's copy has only in-frame clones and lacks some. The data hold 40,000 to 50,000 clones, with about two thirds observed a single time. CDR3 length equals 16 residues. Germline CDR1 and CDR2: MNHEY and SMNVEV (reference sequence). The V end lost 2 bases, the J end lost 5 bases, and 18 bases lay between the germline ends. The sample here was CD8+ T cells sorted from blood, taken at week 4, from a patient treated with tofacitinib. This rearrangement joins TRBV27 to TRBJ1-1; the D gene is possibly TRBD1 (6 bases). This sequence originates from a human donor with alopecia areata. This chain's CDR3 is CASSLKGRTVVTEAFF. The CDR3, as DNA: TGTGCCAGCAGTTTAAAAGGACGGACAGTAGTTACTGAAGCTTTCTTT.